A selection of T cell receptor beta chains follows, all from one sample in a study of T cell responses to AZD1222 COVID-19 vaccine. TCRdb keeps only in-frame clones here, not all; method: immunoSEQ multiplex PCR. The table lists about 130,000 clones, 94% of them singletons. The sequencing here drew on peripheral blood, taken on day 0 of AZD1222 vaccination. The receptors originated from an adult in good health. The CDR3 runs from the conserved cysteine through the conserved F or W. The D gene is left open where the match is weak. Clone size is shown for a subset of rows, as once, few, many or a class of expanded clone.

d_call	v_call	clone_size	j_call	cdr3_nt	cdr3_aa
-	TRBV21-1	once	TRBJ2-7	TGTGCCAGCAGCAAATGGAGCTCCCCTTCCTACGAGCAGTACTTC	CASSKWSSPSYEQYF
-	TRBV7-3	-	TRBJ2-1	TGTGCCAGCAGCTTCCAGTTCGGTGAGCAGTTCTTC	CASSFQFGEQFF
-	TRBV6-5	-	TRBJ1-4	TGTGCCAGCAGTTTTGCATGGTCGGCTAATGAAAAACTGTTTTTT	CASSFAWSANEKLFF
TRBD2	TRBV9	-	TRBJ2-2	TGTGCCAGCAGCGTAGGGCTAGCGGGACCCAACACCGGGGAGCTGTTTTTT	CASSVGLAGPNTGELFF
-	TRBV27	-	TRBJ1-2	TGTGCCAGCAGTCAAGCGGGACCCCCGGGGGATGGCTACACCTTC	CASSQAGPPGDGYTF
-	TRBV5-6	-	TRBJ2-7	TGTGCCAGCAGCTATGGGACCCCCTGGGAGCAGTACTTC	CASSYGTPWEQYF
-	TRBV20-1	-	TRBJ1-5	TGCAGTGCTAGTTTGGGCCCCAATCAGCCCCAGCATTTT	CSASLGPNQPQHF
-	TRBV2	-	TRBJ2-3	TGTGCCAGCCTCGTGGGGGAAAAGGGATTAGCAGATACGCAGTATTTT	CASLVGEKGLADTQYF
-	TRBV5-8	-	TRBJ1-3	TGTGCCAGCAGCCCCGGGGGTGCGAAAAACACCATATATTTT	CASSPGGAKNTIYF
TRBD1	TRBV19	-	TRBJ2-1	TGTGCCAGTAGTACCCCTCGACAGGGCTCCTACAATGAGCAGTTCTTC	CASSTPRQGSYNEQFF
-	TRBV29-1	once	TRBJ1-1	TGCAGCGTGGGGCGTGACACTGAAGCTTTCTTT	CSVGRDTEAFF
TRBD2	TRBV7-9	-	TRBJ2-7	TGTGCCAGCAGTCTGGCTGGACTAGCCAACGAGCAGTACTTC	CASSLAGLANEQYF
-	TRBV6-2/TRBV6-3	-	TRBJ2-4	TGTGCCAGCAGCCCTCATCTAGACAAAGGGGTAGCCAAAAACATTCAGTACTTC	CASSPHLDKGVAKNIQYF
TRBD2	TRBV7-9	-	TRBJ2-7	TGTGCCAGCAGCTCCAAGGCTAGCGGGAGGTACGAGCAGTACTTC	CASSSKASGRYEQYF
-	TRBV29-1	-	TRBJ1-2	TGCAGCGTTGAAGATTCGACGGACTATGGCTACACCTTC	CSVEDSTDYGYTF
TRBD2	TRBV28	-	TRBJ2-3	TGTGCCAGCAGTTTATTAGGGCGGGAGCTAGTTACGCAGTATTTT	CASSLLGRELVTQYF
-	TRBV30	-	TRBJ1-2	TGTGCCTGGAGTCCTACAGAAAACAGTGACTACACCTTC	CAWSPTENSDYTF